A single sample is the source of the 29 T cell receptor beta chains below, sequenced in a study of CD4+ T cells in melanoma (dated by TCRdb to the early 2020s). The method was the immunoSEQ multiplex PCR assay. As stored in TCRdb, this immuneACCESS dataset retains in-frame rearrangements with V and J assigned. A fraction of the clones does not appear; measured against another copy, unresolved V genes explain less than half of the discrepancy, and the remainder lacks a known reason. This sample has some 15,000 clones in its table, and roughly 88% of those were observed once. The top ten clonotypes cover about 5.8% of the sample. Sequencing was carried out using cells from a culture (not recorded whether cultured in vitro). The source of these receptors is a human donor with melanoma.

The genes are TRBV9 and TRBJ2-7; D unclear. The length of the CDR3 is 14 residues. Per germline, CDR1 SGDLS and CDR2 YYNGEE. V was trimmed by 3 bases and J by 0 bases, leaving 10 bases between them. The CDR3 DNA follows: TGTGCCAGCAGCGCCAACTTGGTCTCCTACGAGCAGTACTTC. Translating it yields CASSANLVSYEQYF.

The chain carries TRBV6-1 and TRBJ2-3; 7 bases map to TRBD2. Germline V CDR1 and CDR2: MNHNS, SASEGT. After removal of 2 bases from V and 3 bases from J, the junction contained 23 bases not matched to a gene. This CDR3 has 21 residues. The CDR3 DNA reads as TGTGCCAGCAGTGAATTGCCTAGCGGAATGGGCGGTTCTCGCGTTACAGATACGCAGTATTTT. It codes for CASSELPSGMGGSRVTDTQYF.

This rearrangement joins TRBV2 to TRBJ1-2; possibly TRBD1 for D (6 bases). The CDR3 is made up of 14 amino acids. V lost 5 bases to trimming and J lost 4 bases, with 14 bases between them. Looked up from germline, CDR1 is SNHLY and CDR2 is FYNNEI. The chain's CDR3 is CASSTGRSVYGYTF. The CDR3 DNA sequence: TGTGCCAGCAGTACAGGGAGGTCTGTCTATGGCTACACCTTC.

This chain connects TRBV6-1 to TRBJ1-1, with 8 bases matching TRBD1. The germline V gene encodes CDR1 MNHNS and CDR2 SASEGT. There are 15 residues in the CDR3. V lost 6 bases to trimming and J lost 4 bases; unmatched junction nucleotides: 10. CDR3 sequence: CASRLGTGESTEAFF. CDR3 bases: TGTGCCAGCAGACTCGGGACAGGAGAATCCACTGAAGCTTTCTTT.

This clone was recorded once. This rearrangement joins TRBV11-3 to TRBJ2-1; 10 bases map to TRBD1. CDR3 size: 11 residues. J was trimmed by 8 bases and V by 8 bases; bases with no gene match: 0. Germline V CDR1 and CDR2: SGHNT, YENEEA. CDR3: CASGTGDEQFF. CDR3 DNA: TGTGCCAGCGGGACAGGGGATGAGCAGTTCTTC. Supplemented by reference TRBV11-3 and TRBJ2-1, the full variable domain reads EAGVVQSPRYKIIEKKQPVAFWCNPISGHNTLYWYLQNLGQGPELLIRYENEEAVDDSQLPKDRFSAERLKGVDSTLKIQPAELGDSAVYLCASGTGDEQFFGPGTRLTVL.

The rearrangement joins TRBV30 to TRBJ2-5, with 10 bases identical to TRBD1. Per germline, CDR1 GTSNPN and CDR2 SVGIG (reference sequence). V trimming: 0 bases; J trimming: 5 bases; junction bases outside the gene matches: 6. CDR3 length equals 15 residues. CDR3 DNA sequence: TGTGCCTGGAGTGTACGGGACAGGGGAATCGAGACCCAGTACTTC. This translates into CAWSVRDRGIETQYF.

This clone has just a few counts. The same CDR3 can be traced to other DNA sequences in this sample. The chain employs TRBV5-5 and TRBJ1-2, with D maybe TRBD1 (5 bases). CDR1 and CDR2 (germline): SGHKS, YYEKEE (reference sequence). The CDR3 length is 15 residues. Trimming left V 4 bases short and J 6 bases short, with 19 bases between. The chain's CDR3 is CASSTEQARTHGYTF. The CDR3, as DNA: TGTGCCAGCAGCACGGAACAGGCTAGGACTCATGGCTACACCTTC.

The chain has TRBV12-5 and TRBJ1-2; tentative D call: TRBD1 (5 bases). Germline CDR1 reads LGHNT; CDR2 reads FRNRAP. CDR3 length: 18 amino acids. The germline V and J ends were trimmed by 2 bases and 5 bases, with 24 bases remaining between them. The CDR3 is CASGLSAVGGKLSYGYTF. The CDR3 DNA is TGTGCTAGTGGTTTGTCAGCGGTGGGGGGGAAACTATCATATGGCTACACCTTC.

The chain couples TRBV27 to TRBJ1-5, with TRBD1 matching over 7 bases. The CDR3 is made up of 13 amino acids. Germline CDR1 reads MNHEY; CDR2 reads SMNVEV (reference sequence). V was clipped by 6 bases and J by 3 bases; unmatched bases: 2. This CDR3 reads CASRDRYNQPQHF. In DNA form, the CDR3 reads TGTGCCAGCAGGGACAGGTACAATCAGCCCCAGCATTTT.

This clone was recorded once. Here the CDR3 reads CAWGGQGYTEAFF. The CDR3 DNA reads as TGTGCCTGGGGGGGACAGGGGTACACTGAAGCTTTCTTT. This chain joins TRBV30 and TRBJ1-1; TRBD1 agrees at 10 bases. Germline V gives CDR1 GTSNPN, CDR2 SVGIG (reference sequence). Germline trimming cut 5 bases from V and 3 bases from J; bases unmatched to any gene: 3. CDR3 length equals 13 residues.

The rearrangement links TRBV15 to TRBJ1-1; maybe TRBD1 (5 bases). The V end lost 3 bases, the J end lost 3 bases, and 11 bases lay between the germline ends. The CDR3 is made up of 14 amino acids. Germline CDR1 reads LNHNV; CDR2 reads YYDKDF (reference sequence). CDR3: CATSRGGLYTEAFF. The CDR3 bases are TGTGCCACCAGCAGGGGGGGTCTGTACACTGAAGCTTTCTTT.

This chain links TRBV18 with TRBJ2-7, with TRBD1 matching over 11 bases. The trim removed 6 bases at V and 7 bases at J, leaving 14 bases unmatched. Germline CDR1 reads KGHSH; CDR2 reads LQKENI. The CDR3 contains 16 residues. CDR3 in DNA: TGTGCCAGCTCCAAATTGGACAGGGGGCCTCCTTGGGAGCAGTACTTC. Protein: CASSKLDRGPPWEQYF.

This chain uses TRBV4-1 with TRBJ2-3, with D tentatively TRBD1 (6 bases). The V gene's germline CDR1 is MGHRA and CDR2 YSYEKL. The CDR3 runs 17 residues. Trimming took 2 bases from V and 1 from J, leaving 16 bases between them. This chain's CDR3 is CASSQRLLPGGTDTQYF. DNA for the CDR3: TGCGCCAGCAGCCAAAGACTCCTCCCAGGGGGCACAGATACGCAGTATTTT.

The J gene is TRBJ2-7, the V gene TRBV5-6; D not resolved. The V end was cut by 2 bases, the J end by 2 bases, with 8 bases between. CDR1 is SGHDT, CDR2 YYEEEE, per germline. This CDR3 is built from 13 residues. The CDR3 region is CASSFRGTYEQYF. The CDR3 region has the DNA TGTGCCAGCAGCTTCCGCGGAACCTACGAGCAGTACTTC.

This clone has more than one count but fewer than ten. The gene calls are TRBV7-9 and TRBJ2-7, with 7 bases fitting TRBD2. Germline CDR1 reads SEHNR; CDR2 reads FQNEAQ (reference sequence). V shed 7 bases, J shed 1 base, and the junction held 10 bases outside the gene matches. The CDR3 has 15 residues. CDR3 region: CASTPGSSGSYEQYF. As DNA, the CDR3 is TGTGCCAGCACCCCCGGGAGTAGCGGGTCCTACGAGCAGTACTTC.

V gene TRBV19 combines with J gene TRBJ2-2; 9 nucleotides align to TRBD1. The ends lost 4 bases at V and 3 bases at J; junction bases unmatched: 0. The CDR3 is 14 residues long. The germline V gene has CDR1 LNHDA and CDR2 SQIVND (reference sequence). The CDR3 nucleotides are TGTGCCAGTAGTAGGGACAGGGACACCGGGGAGCTGTTTTTT. It codes for CASSRDRDTGELFF. The full variable domain, with the rest looked up from reference TRBV19 and TRBJ2-2, is DGGITQSPKYLFRKEGQNVTLSCEQNLNHDAMYWYRQDPGQGLRLIYYSQIVNDFQKGDIAEGYSVSREKKESFPLTVTSAQKNPTAFYLCASSRDRDTGELFFGEGSRLTVL.

J is TRBJ2-5 and V is TRBV2; D gene uncertain. The DNA end is a closer match to TRBJ2-7, so the J assignment may be wrong. Germline V lookup: CDR1 SNHLY, CDR2 FYNNEI. The CDR3 loop spans 13 amino acids. CDR3 sequence reads: CASVYGTSYEQYF. The CDR3 DNA reads TGTGCCAGCGTCTACGGTACCTCCTACGAGCAGTACTTC.

This clone was seen a handful of times. V usage is TRBV11-3 and J usage is TRBJ2-2; possibly TRBD2 for D (5 bases). Per the germline V gene, CDR1 is SGHNT and CDR2 is YENEEA. This CDR3 is 14 amino acids long. V dropped 5 bases and J dropped 1 base, with 8 bases sitting between them. CDR3 nucleotide sequence: TGTGCCAGCAGCGCCCGGGGGAACACCGGGGAGCTGTTTTTT. Its protein is CASSARGNTGELFF.

The rearrangement uses TRBV7-9 and TRBJ2-1, with 8 bases that match TRBD1. CDR3 length: 15 amino acids. V lost 7 bases, J lost 8 bases, and 13 bases stayed unmatched. Germline loops: CDR1 SEHNR, CDR2 FQNEAQ (reference sequence). The CDR3 DNA is TGTGCCAGCACCCTAACAGGGACAGGCCAGCATGAGCAGTTCTTC. Its protein is CASTLTGTGQHEQFF. Complete variable domain (other parts from reference TRBV7-9 and TRBJ2-1): DTGVSQNPRHKITKRGQNVTFRCDPISEHNRLYWYRQTLGQGPEFLTYFQNEAQLEKSRLLSDRFSAERPKGSFSTLEIQRTEQGDSAMYLCASTLTGTGQHEQFFGPGTRLTVL.

This chain connects TRBV5-6 to TRBJ2-3; 8 bases align to TRBD1. There are 19 residues in the CDR3. The germline gives CDR1 SGHDT, CDR2 YYEEEE. Germline trimming cut 0 bases from V and 0 bases from J; bases unmatched to any gene: 12. CDR3 residues: CASSLVWQGARSSTDTQYF. CDR3 nucleotide sequence: TGTGCCAGCAGCTTGGTTTGGCAGGGGGCCCGATCTAGCACAGATACGCAGTATTTT.

The J gene is TRBJ2-2, the V gene TRBV2, with D unresolved. The CDR3 extends over 14 amino acids. The germline V gene encodes CDR1 SNHLY and CDR2 FYNNEI. V shed 7 bases and J shed 0 bases, with 9 bases lying between them. The CDR3 loop reads CASTRTTNTGELFF. The DNA for the CDR3 is TGTGCCAGCACGAGGACGACGAACACCGGGGAGCTGTTTTTT.

The chain carries TRBV7-6 and TRBJ2-3; D unclear. The V and J ends lost 5 bases and 1 base respectively, with 19 bases between them. In germline, CDR1 is SGHVS, CDR2 FNYEAQ. The length of the CDR3 is 17 residues. DNA for the CDR3: TGTGCCAGCAGCCCGAGGATCGGAATTCTACGCACAGATACGCAGTATTTT. As protein: CASSPRIGILRTDTQYF.

The chain links TRBV5-1 to TRBJ1-5; tentatively, D is TRBD1 (5 bases). Germline lookup yields CDR1 SGHRS and CDR2 YFSETQ. This CDR3 has 14 amino acids. The V end lost 2 bases, the J end lost 2 bases, and 8 bases lay between the germline ends. DNA of the CDR3: TGCGCCAGCAGCTTTCAAGGGGGCAATCAGCCCCAGCATTTT. This codes for CASSFQGGNQPQHF.

This chain links TRBV4-1 with TRBJ1-5; 10 bases are shared with TRBD1. The V gene's germline CDR1 is MGHRA and CDR2 YSYEKL. With 1 base clipped from V and 6 bases from J, the junction kept 15 bases outside the gene matches. The CDR3 is made up of 19 amino acids. The CDR3 DNA reads as TGCGCCAGCAGCCAAGGAGCCCTAGACCGGGACAGGGGTCGTCAGCCCCAGCATTTT. The encoded protein is CASSQGALDRDRGRQPQHF.

The chain employs TRBV27 and TRBJ2-7; 8 bases fit TRBD1. The CDR3 has 13 amino acids. Trimming at V came to 5 bases and at J to 12 bases, leaving 12 bases not matched to a gene. Germline V gene sequence: CDR1 MNHEY, CDR2 SMNVEV (reference sequence). CDR3 sequence (DNA): TGTGCCAGCAGTCCCGGACAGGGTGTTAGTCGGTACTTC. This translates into CASSPGQGVSRYF.

This clone was seen a handful of times. This chain joins TRBV10-3 and TRBJ2-3; D is ambiguous. Between the trimmed V and J ends, which lost 2 bases and 4 bases, there was a span of 19 bases. Germline loops: CDR1 ENHRY, CDR2 SYGVKD. The CDR3 has 17 amino acids. The CDR3 nucleotides are TGTGCCATCAGTGAGCCTATCTCCATGGATAACTCAGATACGCAGTATTTT. Translating gives CAISEPISMDNSDTQYF.

The chain recombines TRBV13 with TRBJ2-7; the D gene is possibly TRBD2 (5 bases). The V gene's germline CDR1 is PRHDT and CDR2 FYEKMQ (reference sequence). V shed 1 base and J shed 5 bases, with 18 bases lying between them. This CDR3 comprises 16 residues. CDR3 bases: TGTGCCAGCAGCTTAGAGCCGGCCGGACTTCGGGACGAGCAGTACTTC. Protein sequence: CASSLEPAGLRDEQYF.

This chain connects TRBV30 to TRBJ2-3, with 8 bases that match TRBD1. CDR1 GTSNPN and CDR2 SVGIG come from the germline V gene (reference sequence). The CDR3 is 15 residues long. The ends lost 3 bases at V and 0 bases at J; junction bases unmatched: 5. CDR3 sequence (DNA): TGTGCCTGGAGCCAGACAGGGGCTAGCACAGATACGCAGTATTTT. Protein: CAWSQTGASTDTQYF.

The J gene is TRBJ2-7, the V gene TRBV9; D unresolved. V lost 1 base to trimming and J lost 2 bases, with 10 bases between them. This CDR3 is 14 amino acids long. The germline CDR1 and CDR2 sequences are SGDLS and YYNGEE. CDR3 residues: CASSVSPQTYEQYF. CDR3 DNA: TGTGCCAGCAGCGTATCCCCACAAACCTACGAGCAGTACTTC. The whole variable domain, remainder taken from reference TRBV9 and TRBJ2-7, is DSGVTQTPKHLITATGQRVTLRCSPRSGDLSVYWYQQSLDQGLQFLIQYYNGEERAKGNILERFSAQQFPDLHSELNLSSLELGDSALYFCASSVSPQTYEQYFGPGTRLTVT.